This T cell receptor (beta chain) was identified in a study of somatic mutations in cytotoxic T cells in rheumatoid arthritis. Study conclusions and caveats: The antigen targets of the expanded CD8+ clones were unknown. TRBV07 appeared slightly underrepresented in the rheumatoid arthritis patients. That finding was not adjusted to account for multiple comparisons. Unlike healthy controls, rheumatoid arthritis patients had CD8+ clonality that increased with age.

The CDR3 is made up of 14 amino acids. Germline lookup yields CDR1 KGHSY and CDR2 FQNENV. Trimming took off 4 bases at V and 4 bases at J, with 10 bases between the two ends. Libraries were prepared by immunoSEQ multiplex PCR; TCRdb keeps only in-frame clonotypes and omits some of them. The sample holds about 30,000 clones, roughly four fifths seen once. Turning to this clone: What it binds is unknown.

The clonotype was recovered from an adult with rheumatoid arthritis. The rearrangement joins TRBV16 to TRBJ1-4, with a weak D call TRBD1 (5 bases). Sample: CD8+ T cells sorted from blood. The CDR3 here is CASSLRGFNEKLFF. In DNA, the CDR3 is TGTGCCAGCAGCCTAAGGGGATTTAATGAAAAACTGTTTTTT.